The next 32 T cell receptor beta chains were all read from a single sample in a study of T cells after yellow fever vaccination. TCRdb processed the 5' RACE reads anew with MiXCR; each CDR3 protein has one entry. The sample carries 400,000 or so distinct CDR3 sequences, roughly 12% recorded once. This specimen was PBMCs, taken on the day of the first yellow fever vaccination. These receptors came from a man younger than 35 who received the YFV17D yellow fever vaccine.

Ten or more counts support this clonotype. The V gene is TRBV6-4, the J gene TRBJ1-1; D not resolved. V lost 5 bases to trimming and J lost 2 bases, with 9 bases between them. The germline CDR1 and CDR2 sequences are MRHNA and SNTAGT. CDR3 size: 13 residues. The CDR3 is CASSYDGNTEAFF. CDR3 sequence (DNA): TGTGCCAGCAGTTACGACGGAAACACTGAAGCTTTCTTT.

This clonotype showed up many times. The conserved closing phenylalanine or tryptophan is absent in this CDR3, likely reflecting a read error. The limits of the CDR3 on the DNA are not certain, so only TCRdb's listed CDR3 is given. V gene TRBV5-1 combines with J gene TRBJ1-1; TRBD1 is the table's D call and was not checked against the DNA. The CDR3 numbers 10 amino acids, ends counted. The germline gives CDR1 SGHRS, CDR2 YFSETQ. This chain's CDR3 is CASSLRTGDL.

This rearrangement joins TRBV30 to TRBJ1-6; no clear D gene. Germline V lookup: CDR1 GTSNPN, CDR2 SVGIG (reference sequence). Trimming stripped 3 bases from V and 8 bases from J, with 20 bases between. This CDR3 is 16 amino acids long. CDR3 region: CAWSRPRVLGDSPLHF. The CDR3 DNA sequence: TGTGCCTGGAGCCGTCCCCGGGTACTTGGAGATTCACCCCTCCACTTT.

This clonotype was seen more than once but under ten times. V and J are TRBV7-8 and TRBJ1-5; no firm D call. The CDR3 covers 15 residues. Trimming shortened V by 5 bases and J by 3 bases, and 14 bases separated the two germline ends. CDR1 is SGHVS and CDR2 is FQNEAQ in the germline V gene. The CDR3 region has the DNA TGTGCCAGCAGCCCCGGGCGGGCAACCAATCAGCCCCAGCATTTT. It codes for CASSPGRATNQPQHF.

This clonotype occurred a few times. V and J are TRBV20-1 and TRBJ2-4; D call uncertain. The CDR3 spans 12 residues. With 8 bases removed from V and 0 bases from J, the gap between germline ends came to 8 bases. Looked up from germline, CDR1 is DFQATT and CDR2 is SNEGSKA (reference sequence). In nucleotides, the CDR3 is TGCAGTCTAGGGCTAGCCAAAAACATTCAGTACTTC. It codes for CSLGLAKNIQYF.

The V call is TRBV28, the J call TRBJ2-5, with TRBD1 as a possible D gene (6 bases). The CDR3 consists of 13 residues. V was cut by 2 bases and J by 6 bases, with 10 bases left in between. Germline CDR1 and CDR2: MDHEN and SYDVKM. The CDR3 protein is CASSLPGTKTQYF. The CDR3 nucleotides are TGTGCCAGCAGTTTACCAGGGACAAAGACCCAGTACTTC.

This chain connects TRBV29-1 to TRBJ2-5; tentatively, D is TRBD2 (6 bases). CDR1 and CDR2 from the germline V gene are SQVTM and ANQGSEA. The length of the CDR3 is 10 residues. V shed 7 bases and J shed 9 bases, with 12 bases lying between them. The CDR3 protein is CSGGSGAQYF. The CDR3 nucleotides read TGCAGCGGGGGTTCGGGGGCCCAGTACTTC.

This chain uses TRBV4-2 with TRBJ2-7, with 10 nucleotides matching TRBD2. V was clipped by 1 base and J by 2 bases; unmatched bases: 5. Germline values: CDR1 LGHNA, CDR2 YNFKEQ. The CDR3 sequence is 16 residues long. The CDR3, as DNA: TGTGCCAGCAGCCAAGGTCAAGCGGGGGGGCCCTACGAGCAGTACGTC. Encoded protein: CASSQGQAGGPYEQYV.

Remarks on this clonotype: A much larger clone differs from this one at a single base, so this may be a read error. CDR3 nucleotide sequence: TGCGCCAGCAGCTTGGGCCCGCTGAGCAATGAGCAGTTCTTC. Translating it yields CASSLGPLSNEQFF. This chain links TRBV5-1 with TRBJ2-1; D is undetermined. V dropped 0 bases and J dropped 6 bases, with 10 bases sitting between them. Germline V gives CDR1 SGHRS, CDR2 YFSETQ. CDR3 length equals 14 residues.

A remark on this clonotype: Since a much larger clone is just one base distant, this may be a read error. V is TRBV4-3 and J is TRBJ2-3; weak D call: TRBD2 (6 bases). Per germline, CDR1 LGHNA and CDR2 YSLEER. The CDR3 contains 15 residues. The CDR3 bases are TGCCCCAGCAGCCCCGACAGCACGGGGGCAGATACGCAGTATTTT. Residues: CPSSPDSTGADTQYF.

The chain carries TRBV6-1 and TRBJ1-5, with a possible D match to TRBD1 (6 bases). Trimming removed 6 bases from V and 5 bases from J, with 14 bases in between. The CDR3 sequence is 14 residues long. Germline loops: CDR1 MNHNS, CDR2 SASEGT. The CDR3 DNA follows: TGTGCCAGCAGCGCTACTCCAGGGGATCAGCCCCAGCATTTT. Amino acids: CASSATPGDQPQHF.

This clonotype was counted a few times. This rearrangement joins TRBV7-2 to TRBJ2-1; D gene uncertain. Germline lookup yields CDR1 SGHTA and CDR2 FQGNSA. The CDR3 is 16 residues long. V dropped 2 bases and J dropped 3 bases, with 14 bases sitting between them. CDR3 sequence reads: CASSLTRIVSYNEQFF. The CDR3 DNA follows: TGTGCCAGCAGCTTAACTCGGATAGTTAGCTACAATGAGCAGTTCTTC.

The table lists this clonotype with a few counts. Written as DNA, the CDR3 is TGTGCCAGCAGTTGGTGGAGGCGGAACACTGAAGCTTTCTTT. It encodes CASSWWRRNTEAFF. The chain is built from TRBV12-3 or TRBV12-4 and TRBJ1-1; D not resolved. This CDR3 is built from 14 residues. V was pared by 4 bases and J by 1 base, with 10 bases between.

V gene TRBV12-3 or TRBV12-4 combines with J gene TRBJ1-2; D is unclear. CDR3 length: 14 amino acids. With 3 bases removed from V and 1 base from J, the gap between germline ends came to 9 bases. CDR3 DNA sequence: TGTGCCAGCAGTTTTCCCCCAAATAACTATGGCTACACCTTC. Translating gives CASSFPPNNYGYTF.

J is TRBJ2-3 and V is TRBV20-1; 11 bases match TRBD2. The CDR3 contains 15 residues. Per germline, CDR1 DFQATT and CDR2 SNEGSKA (reference sequence). V was pared by 6 bases and J by 4 bases, with 9 bases of the junction left unmatched. CDR3 region: CSAPTSGGSPDTQYF. The CDR3 bases are TGCAGTGCGCCTACTAGCGGGGGAAGCCCAGATACGCAGTATTTT.

The DNA for the CDR3 is TGCGCCAGCAGCCAAGGGACAGGGGGCGGAGACTATGGCTACACCTTC. Translating it yields CASSQGTGGGDYGYTF. V usage is TRBV4-3 and J usage is TRBJ1-2; TRBD1 aligns across 11 bases. Trimming cost V 1 base and J 3 bases; bases outside gene matches: 4. CDR3 length: 16 amino acids. The germline V gene has CDR1 LGHNA and CDR2 YSLEER.

Ten or more counts support this clonotype. The J gene is TRBJ2-3, the V gene TRBV18; D is ambiguous. The CDR3 contains 13 residues. Germline CDR1 is KGHSH and CDR2 is LQKENI. V was pared by 3 bases and J by 6 bases, with 10 bases between. The CDR3 protein is CASSPGRADTQYF. The DNA for the CDR3 is TGTGCCAGCTCACCGGGTAGGGCGGATACGCAGTATTTT.

The chain has TRBV7-9 and TRBJ2-1, with TRBD1 as a possible D gene (6 bases). V lost 6 bases, J lost 9 bases, and 18 bases lay in between. Germline V gene sequence: CDR1 SEHNR, CDR2 FQNEAQ (reference sequence). The CDR3 runs 14 residues. The CDR3 coding sequence is TGTGCCAGCAGACCCGCCGTGGGGGCAGTTGAGCAGTTCTTC. Protein product: CASRPAVGAVEQFF. Looking up the rest from reference TRBV7-9 and TRBJ2-1 gives the full variable domain: DTGVSQNPRHKITKRGQNVTFRCDPISEHNRLYWYRQTLGQGPEFLTYFQNEAQLEKSRLLSDRFSAERPKGSFSTLEIQRTEQGDSAMYLCASRPAVGAVEQFFGPGTRLTVL.

This clonotype was detected only a few times. The genes are TRBV5-8 and TRBJ2-6; no reliable D call. V dropped 4 bases and J dropped 1 base, with 9 bases sitting between them. The CDR3 has 15 amino acids. Germline V gives CDR1 SGHTS, CDR2 YDEGEE. CDR3 residues: CASSLMASGANVLTF. In nucleotides, the CDR3 is TGTGCCAGCAGCCTTATGGCGTCTGGGGCCAACGTCCTGACTTTC. Drawing the rest from reference TRBV5-8 and TRBJ2-6, the complete variable domain is EAGVTQSPTHLIKTRGQQATLRCSPISGHTSVYWYQQALGLGLQFLLWYDEGEERNRGNFPPRFSGRQFPNYSSELNVNALELEDSALYLCASSLMASGANVLTFGAGSRLTVL.

This clonotype was picked up a small number of times. The V and J genes are TRBV12-3 or TRBV12-4 and TRBJ1-6, with D possibly matching TRBD1 (6 bases). The CDR3 loop spans 14 amino acids. V lost 7 bases to trimming and J lost 14 bases, with 21 bases between them. CDR3 region: CASTWGGPTRSLHF. CDR3 sequence (DNA): TGTGCCAGCACTTGGGGGGGGCCAACACGTTCCCTCCACTTT.

CDR3 amino acids: CASSLVGQGLVYEQYF. The CDR3 nucleotides are TGTGCCAGCAGCTTGGTCGGACAGGGTCTGGTATACGAGCAGTACTTC. The J gene is TRBJ2-7, the V gene TRBV5-6; TRBD1 matches 8 bases. The CDR3 has 16 residues. V shed 0 bases and J 4 bases; nucleotides not matched to a gene: 9. Germline CDR1 reads SGHDT; CDR2 reads YYEEEE.

This clonotype was seen a handful of times. V is TRBV28 and J is TRBJ2-5; perhaps D is TRBD1 or TRBD2 (5 bases each). Per the germline V gene, CDR1 is MDHEN and CDR2 is SYDVKM. Trimming removed 7 bases from V and 7 bases from J, with 13 bases in between. The CDR3 runs to 12 residues. The CDR3 loop reads CASIGTAGTQYF. CDR3 nucleotides: TGTGCCAGCATAGGGACCGCAGGGACCCAGTACTTC.

This sequence joins TRBV5-1 and TRBJ2-5; D is unclear. Germline V CDR1 and CDR2: SGHRS, YFSETQ. The CDR3 length is 14 residues. The germline V and J ends were trimmed by 1 base and 4 bases, with 11 bases remaining between them. CDR3 sequence: CASSLWQAAETQYF. The CDR3 DNA reads TGCGCCAGCAGCTTGTGGCAGGCTGCAGAGACCCAGTACTTC.

The CDR3 loop is CASSSHAQMEETQYF. The CDR3 DNA reads TGCGCCAGCAGCTCCCATGCACAGATGGAGGAGACCCAGTACTTC. This chain joins TRBV10-2 and TRBJ2-5; no clear D. The CDR3 spans 15 residues. The V gene lost 6 bases and the J gene lost 5 bases, with 19 bases spanning the gap. Looked up from germline, CDR1 is WSHSY and CDR2 is SAAADI.

The J gene is TRBJ1-2, the V gene TRBV7-9; possibly TRBD1 for D (6 bases). V was pared by 5 bases and J by 0 bases, with 19 bases between. The germline V gene encodes CDR1 SEHNR and CDR2 FQNEAQ (reference sequence). This CDR3 contains 17 residues. CDR3 amino acids: CASSKPGGRDPNYGYTF. CDR3 bases: TGTGCCAGCAGCAAGCCCGGGGGCAGAGACCCTAACTATGGCTACACCTTC.

The chain combines TRBV14 with TRBJ2-5, with TRBD1 matching 9 bases. Germline CDR1 SGHDN, CDR2 FVKESK. Trimming at V came to 3 bases and at J to 3 bases, leaving 8 bases not matched to a gene. The CDR3 is 16 residues long. The CDR3 DNA sequence: TGTGCCAGCAGCCACCCACAGGGGGCAAGGGAAGAGACCCAGTACTTC. It encodes CASSHPQGAREETQYF.

Of note for this clonotype: This clone may be a read error of a much larger clone one base away. The J gene is TRBJ2-1, the V gene TRBV11-2; D unclear. V was cut by 3 bases and J by 0 bases, with 9 bases left in between. The CDR3 extends over 15 amino acids. Germline values: CDR1 SGHAT, CDR2 FQNNGV. In nucleotides, the CDR3 is TGTGCCAGCAGCTTTAGCCCGGGCTCCTACAATGAGCAGTTCTTC. As protein: CASSFSPGSYNEQFF.

This clonotype was picked up a small number of times. The CDR3: CASTPFLPQYEQFF. In nucleotides, the CDR3 is TGCGCCAGCACCCCCTTTCTCCCTCAATATGAGCAGTTCTTC. The V gene is TRBV5-1, the J gene TRBJ2-1; D not certain. Germline loops: CDR1 SGHRS, CDR2 YFSETQ. V shed 6 bases and J shed 8 bases, with 18 bases lying between them. The CDR3 covers 14 residues.

This clonotype was seen a handful of times. This chain joins TRBV29-1 and TRBJ2-3, with D possibly TRBD1 on 6 matching bases. Trimming cost V 4 bases and J 3 bases, with 14 bases left between them. Germline loops: CDR1 SQVTM, CDR2 ANQGSEA. The CDR3 loop spans 14 amino acids. The CDR3 coding sequence is TGCAGCGTTGTGGGGATTACAGGGACAGATACGCAGTATTTT. It specifies CSVVGITGTDTQYF.

The chain links TRBV6-2 or TRBV6-3 to TRBJ2-2, with no clear D. Germline V gene sequence: CDR1 MNHEY, CDR2 SVGEGT. CDR3 size: 15 residues. With 1 base removed from V and 2 bases from J, the gap between germline ends came to 8 bases. The CDR3 reads CASSYLPRNTGELFF. The CDR3 DNA is TGTGCCAGCAGTTACTTACCACGAAACACCGGGGAGCTGTTTTTT.

This clonotype was observed a handful of times. The rearrangement joins TRBV6-5 to TRBJ2-6, with D perhaps TRBD1 or TRBD2 (5 bases each). This CDR3 region has 17 residues. V was cut by 8 bases and J by 0 bases, with 17 bases left in between. Germline values: CDR1 MNHEY, CDR2 SVGAGI. Here the CDR3 DNA reads TGTGCCAGCGGAACTCGGGACCGCTCCTCTGGGGCCAACGTCCTGACTTTC. It yields the protein CASGTRDRSSGANVLTF.

This clonotype was detected only a few times. The V and J genes are TRBV18 and TRBJ2-7, with 11 bases matching TRBD1. V shed 3 bases and J 5 bases; nucleotides not matched to a gene: 6. The CDR3 has 15 amino acids. Germline V gives CDR1 KGHSH, CDR2 LQKENI. In DNA, the CDR3 is TGTGCCAGCTCACCGGGCCGGGGACAGGGGGACGAGCAGTACGTC. Encoded protein: CASSPGRGQGDEQYV.